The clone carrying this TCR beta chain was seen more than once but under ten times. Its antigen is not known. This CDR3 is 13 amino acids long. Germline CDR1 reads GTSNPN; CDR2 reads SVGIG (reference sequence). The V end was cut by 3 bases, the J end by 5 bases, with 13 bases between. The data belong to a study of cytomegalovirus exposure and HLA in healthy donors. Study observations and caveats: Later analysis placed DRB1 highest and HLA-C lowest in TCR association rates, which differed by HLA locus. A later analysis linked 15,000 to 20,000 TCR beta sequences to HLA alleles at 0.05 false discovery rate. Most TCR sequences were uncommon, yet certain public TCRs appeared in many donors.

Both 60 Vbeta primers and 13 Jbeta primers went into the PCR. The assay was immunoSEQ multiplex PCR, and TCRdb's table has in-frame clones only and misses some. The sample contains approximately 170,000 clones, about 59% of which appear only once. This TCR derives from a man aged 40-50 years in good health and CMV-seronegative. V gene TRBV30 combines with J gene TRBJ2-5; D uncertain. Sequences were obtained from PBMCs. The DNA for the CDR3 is TGTGCCTGGAGCGCCGGTTTATCGGAGACCCAGTACTTC. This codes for CAWSAGLSETQYF.